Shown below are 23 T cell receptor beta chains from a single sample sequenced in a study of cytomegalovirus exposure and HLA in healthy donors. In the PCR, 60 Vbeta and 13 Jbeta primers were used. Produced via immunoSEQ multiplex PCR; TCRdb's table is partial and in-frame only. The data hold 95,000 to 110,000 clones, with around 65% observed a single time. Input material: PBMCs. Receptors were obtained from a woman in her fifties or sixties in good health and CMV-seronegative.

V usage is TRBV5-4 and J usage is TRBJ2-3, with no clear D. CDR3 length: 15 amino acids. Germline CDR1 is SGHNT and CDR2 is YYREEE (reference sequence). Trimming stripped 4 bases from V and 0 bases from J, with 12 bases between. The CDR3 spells CASSTLQTSTDTQYF. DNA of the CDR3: TGTGCCAGCAGCACTCTTCAGACTAGCACAGATACGCAGTATTTT.

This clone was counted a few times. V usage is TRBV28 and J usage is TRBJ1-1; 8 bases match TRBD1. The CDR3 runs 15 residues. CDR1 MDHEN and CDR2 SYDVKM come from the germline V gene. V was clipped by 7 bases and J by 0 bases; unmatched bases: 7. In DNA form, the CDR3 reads TGTGCCAGCACCCCAGGGACAGGATTGAACACTGAAGCTTTCTTT. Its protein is CASTPGTGLNTEAFF.

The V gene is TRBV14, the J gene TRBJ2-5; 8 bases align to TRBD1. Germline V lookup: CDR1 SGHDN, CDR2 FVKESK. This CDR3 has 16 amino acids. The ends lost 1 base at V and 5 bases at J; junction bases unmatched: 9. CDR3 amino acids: CASSQAWTGLGETQYF. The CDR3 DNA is TGTGCCAGCAGCCAAGCATGGACAGGGCTGGGGGAGACCCAGTACTTC.

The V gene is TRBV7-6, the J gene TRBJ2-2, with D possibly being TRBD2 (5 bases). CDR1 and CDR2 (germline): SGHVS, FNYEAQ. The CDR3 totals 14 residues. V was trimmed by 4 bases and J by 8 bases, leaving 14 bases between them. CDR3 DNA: TGTGCCAGCAGCTCCCTAGTGGGAGTGGGGGAGCTGTTTTTT. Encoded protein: CASSSLVGVGELFF. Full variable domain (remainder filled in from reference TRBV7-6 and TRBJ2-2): GAGVSQSPRYKVTKRGQDVALRCDPISGHVSLYWYRQALGQGPEFLTYFNYEAQQDKSGLPNDRFSAERPEGSISTLTIQRTEQRDSAMYRCASSSLVGVGELFFGEGSRLTVL.

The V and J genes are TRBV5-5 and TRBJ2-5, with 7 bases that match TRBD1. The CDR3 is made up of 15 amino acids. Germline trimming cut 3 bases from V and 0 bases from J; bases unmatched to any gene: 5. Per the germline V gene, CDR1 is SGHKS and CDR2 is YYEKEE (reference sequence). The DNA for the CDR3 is TGTGCCAGCAGCTGGATGGGACAGTACCAAGAGACCCAGTACTTC. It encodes CASSWMGQYQETQYF.

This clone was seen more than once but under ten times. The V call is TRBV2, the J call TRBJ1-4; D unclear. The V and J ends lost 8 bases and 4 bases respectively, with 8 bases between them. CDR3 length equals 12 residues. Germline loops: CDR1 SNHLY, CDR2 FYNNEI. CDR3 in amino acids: CASGDFNEKLFF. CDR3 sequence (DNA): TGTGCCAGCGGAGACTTTAATGAAAAACTGTTTTTT.

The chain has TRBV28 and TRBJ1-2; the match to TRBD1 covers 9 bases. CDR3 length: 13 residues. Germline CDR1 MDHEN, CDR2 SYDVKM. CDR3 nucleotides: TGTGAAGTAGGAACAGGGGGCATCTATGGCTACACCTTC. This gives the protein CEVGTGGIYGYTF.

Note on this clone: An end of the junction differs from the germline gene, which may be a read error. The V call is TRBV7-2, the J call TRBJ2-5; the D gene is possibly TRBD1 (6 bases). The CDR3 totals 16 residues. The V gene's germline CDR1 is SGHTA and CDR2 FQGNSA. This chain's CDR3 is CASSLDFGGGQETHYF. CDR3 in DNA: TGTGCCAGCAGCTTAGATTTTGGGGGCGGGCAAGAGACCCATTACTTC.

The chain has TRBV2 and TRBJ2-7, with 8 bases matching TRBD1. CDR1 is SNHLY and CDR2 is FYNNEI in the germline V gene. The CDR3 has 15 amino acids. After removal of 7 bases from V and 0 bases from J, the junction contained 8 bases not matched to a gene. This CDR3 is CASKINQGASYEQYF. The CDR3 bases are TGTGCCAGCAAGATCAATCAGGGGGCCTCCTACGAGCAGTACTTC.

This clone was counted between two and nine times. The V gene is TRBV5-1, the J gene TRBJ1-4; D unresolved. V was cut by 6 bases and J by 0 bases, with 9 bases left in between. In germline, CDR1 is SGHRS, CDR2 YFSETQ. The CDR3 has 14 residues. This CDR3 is CASKESATNEKLFF. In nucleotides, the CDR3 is TGCGCCAGCAAAGAGAGTGCAACTAATGAAAAACTGTTTTTT.

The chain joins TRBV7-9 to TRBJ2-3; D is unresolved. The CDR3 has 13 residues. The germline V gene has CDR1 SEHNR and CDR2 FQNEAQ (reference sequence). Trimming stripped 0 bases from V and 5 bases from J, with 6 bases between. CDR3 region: CASSLASVDTQYF. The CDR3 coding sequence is TGTGCCAGCAGCTTAGCGTCGGTAGATACGCAGTATTTT.

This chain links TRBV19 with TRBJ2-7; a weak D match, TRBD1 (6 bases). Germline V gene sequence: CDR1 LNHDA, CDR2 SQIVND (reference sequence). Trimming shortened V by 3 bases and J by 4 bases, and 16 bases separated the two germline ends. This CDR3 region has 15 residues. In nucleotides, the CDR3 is TGTGCCAGTAGTATGACTCAGGGGCTTCGGTACGAGCAGTACTTC. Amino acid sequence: CASSMTQGLRYEQYF.

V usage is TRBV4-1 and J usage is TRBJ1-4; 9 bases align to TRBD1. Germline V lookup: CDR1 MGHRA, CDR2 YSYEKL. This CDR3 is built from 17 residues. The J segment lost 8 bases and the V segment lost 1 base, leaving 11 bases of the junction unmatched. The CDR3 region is CASSQVLGRDREEKLFF. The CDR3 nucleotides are TGCGCCAGCAGCCAAGTTCTGGGCCGGGACAGGGAAGAAAAACTGTTTTTT.

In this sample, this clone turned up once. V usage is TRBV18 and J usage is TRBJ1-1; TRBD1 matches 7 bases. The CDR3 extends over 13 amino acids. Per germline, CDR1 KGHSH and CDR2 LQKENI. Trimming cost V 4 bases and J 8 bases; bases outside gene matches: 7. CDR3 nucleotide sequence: TGTGCCAGCTCACAAGACAGGGTAAGAGAAGCTTTCTTT. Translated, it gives CASSQDRVREAFF.

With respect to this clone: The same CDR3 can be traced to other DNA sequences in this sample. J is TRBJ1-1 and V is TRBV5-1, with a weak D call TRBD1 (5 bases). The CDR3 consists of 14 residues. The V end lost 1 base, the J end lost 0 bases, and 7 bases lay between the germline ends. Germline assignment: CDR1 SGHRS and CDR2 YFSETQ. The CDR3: CASSLQGMNTEAFF. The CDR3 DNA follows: TGCGCCAGCAGCTTGCAGGGTATGAACACTGAAGCTTTCTTT.

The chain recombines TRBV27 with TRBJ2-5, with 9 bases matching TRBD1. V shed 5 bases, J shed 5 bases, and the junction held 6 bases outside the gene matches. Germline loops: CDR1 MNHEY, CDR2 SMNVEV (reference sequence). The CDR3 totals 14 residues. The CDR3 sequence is CASSNTGGRETQYF. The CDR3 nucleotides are TGTGCCAGCAGTAACACAGGGGGCAGGGAGACCCAGTACTTC.

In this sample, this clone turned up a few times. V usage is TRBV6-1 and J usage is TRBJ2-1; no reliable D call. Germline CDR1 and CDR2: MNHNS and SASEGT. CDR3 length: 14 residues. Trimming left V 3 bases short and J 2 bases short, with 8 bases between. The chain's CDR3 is CASSEQRAYNEQFF. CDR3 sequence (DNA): TGTGCCAGCAGTGAGCAGCGAGCCTACAATGAGCAGTTCTTC.

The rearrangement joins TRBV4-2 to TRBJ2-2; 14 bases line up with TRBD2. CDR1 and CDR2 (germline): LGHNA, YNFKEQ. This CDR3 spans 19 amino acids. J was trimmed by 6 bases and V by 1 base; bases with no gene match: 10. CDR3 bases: TGTGCCAGCAGCCAAGCGTTTTCGGGGACTAGCGGGAGTGCCGGGGAGCTGTTTTTT. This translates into CASSQAFSGTSGSAGELFF.

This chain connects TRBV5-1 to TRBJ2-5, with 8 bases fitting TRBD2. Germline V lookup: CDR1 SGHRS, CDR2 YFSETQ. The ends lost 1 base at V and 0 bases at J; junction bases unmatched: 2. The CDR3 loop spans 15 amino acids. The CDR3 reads CASSLILADQETQYF. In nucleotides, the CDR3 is TGCGCCAGCAGCTTGATACTAGCGGACCAAGAGACCCAGTACTTC.

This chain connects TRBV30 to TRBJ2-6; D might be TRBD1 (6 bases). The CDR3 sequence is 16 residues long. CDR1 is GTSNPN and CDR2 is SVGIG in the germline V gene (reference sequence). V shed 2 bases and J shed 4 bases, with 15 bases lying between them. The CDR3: CAWSPEGVSGANVLTF. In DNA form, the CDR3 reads TGTGCCTGGAGTCCCGAGGGGGTTTCCGGGGCCAACGTCCTGACTTTC. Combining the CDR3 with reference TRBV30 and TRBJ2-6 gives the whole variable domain SQTIHQWPATLVQPVGSPLSLECTVEGTSNPNLYWYRQAAGRGLQLLFYSVGIGQISSEVPQNLSASRPQDRQFILSSKKLLLSDSGFYLCAWSPEGVSGANVLTFGAGSRLTVL.

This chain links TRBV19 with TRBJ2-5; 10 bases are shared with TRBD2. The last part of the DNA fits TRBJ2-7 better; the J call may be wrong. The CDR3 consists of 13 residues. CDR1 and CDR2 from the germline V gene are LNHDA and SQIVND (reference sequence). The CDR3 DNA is TGTGCCAGTAGTTGGACTAGCGGCTACGAGCAGTACTTC. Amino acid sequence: CASSWTSGYEQYF.

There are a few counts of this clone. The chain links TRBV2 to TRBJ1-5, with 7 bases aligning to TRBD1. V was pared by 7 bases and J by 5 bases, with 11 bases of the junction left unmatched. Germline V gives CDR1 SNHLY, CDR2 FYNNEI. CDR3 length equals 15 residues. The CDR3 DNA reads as TGTGCCAGCACCCCACGGGGACAGCCCGATCAGCCCCAGCATTTT. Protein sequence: CASTPRGQPDQPQHF.

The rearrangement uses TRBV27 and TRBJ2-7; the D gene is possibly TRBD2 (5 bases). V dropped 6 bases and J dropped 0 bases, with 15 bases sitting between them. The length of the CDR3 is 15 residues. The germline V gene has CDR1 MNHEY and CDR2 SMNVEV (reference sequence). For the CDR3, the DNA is TGTGCCAGCAGCCGACCGGGGTATCCCTCCTACGAGCAGTACTTC. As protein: CASSRPGYPSYEQYF.